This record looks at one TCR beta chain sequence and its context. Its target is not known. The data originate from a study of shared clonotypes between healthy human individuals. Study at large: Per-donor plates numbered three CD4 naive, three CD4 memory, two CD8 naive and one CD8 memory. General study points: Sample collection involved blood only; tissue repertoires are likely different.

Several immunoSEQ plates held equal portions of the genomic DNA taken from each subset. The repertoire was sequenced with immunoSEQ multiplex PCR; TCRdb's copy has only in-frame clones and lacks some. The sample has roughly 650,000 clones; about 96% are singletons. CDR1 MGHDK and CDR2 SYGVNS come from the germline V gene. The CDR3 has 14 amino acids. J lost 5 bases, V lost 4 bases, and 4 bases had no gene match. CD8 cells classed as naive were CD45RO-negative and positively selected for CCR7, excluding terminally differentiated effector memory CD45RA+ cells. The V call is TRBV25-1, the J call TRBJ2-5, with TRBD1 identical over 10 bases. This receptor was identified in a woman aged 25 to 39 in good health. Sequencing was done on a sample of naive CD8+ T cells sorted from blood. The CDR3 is CASSVGQGRETQYF. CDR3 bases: TGTGCCAGCAGTGTGGGACAGGGGAGGGAGACCCAGTACTTC.